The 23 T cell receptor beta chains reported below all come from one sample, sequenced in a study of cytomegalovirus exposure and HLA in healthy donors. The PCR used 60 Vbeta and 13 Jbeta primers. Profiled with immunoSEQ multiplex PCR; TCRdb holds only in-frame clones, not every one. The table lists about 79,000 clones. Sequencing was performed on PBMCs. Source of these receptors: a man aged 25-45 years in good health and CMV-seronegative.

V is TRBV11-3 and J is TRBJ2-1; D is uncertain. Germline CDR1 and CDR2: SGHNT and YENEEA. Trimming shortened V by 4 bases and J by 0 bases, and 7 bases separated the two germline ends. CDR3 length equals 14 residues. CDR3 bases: TGTGCCAGCAGCTCCCTCAGCTCCTACAATGAGCAGTTCTTC. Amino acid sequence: CASSSLSSYNEQFF.

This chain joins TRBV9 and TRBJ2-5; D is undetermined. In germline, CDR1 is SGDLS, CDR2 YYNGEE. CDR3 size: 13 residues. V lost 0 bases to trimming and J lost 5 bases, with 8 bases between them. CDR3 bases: TGTGCCAGCAGCGTAGCTTCGTTTGAGACCCAGTACTTC. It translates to CASSVASFETQYF.

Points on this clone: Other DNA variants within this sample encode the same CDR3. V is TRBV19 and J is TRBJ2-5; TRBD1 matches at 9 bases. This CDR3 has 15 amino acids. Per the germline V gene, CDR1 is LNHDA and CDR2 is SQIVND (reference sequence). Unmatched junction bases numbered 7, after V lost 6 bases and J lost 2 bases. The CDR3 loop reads CASSRTGATQETQYF. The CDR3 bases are TGTGCCAGTAGCCGGACAGGGGCGACGCAAGAGACCCAGTACTTC.

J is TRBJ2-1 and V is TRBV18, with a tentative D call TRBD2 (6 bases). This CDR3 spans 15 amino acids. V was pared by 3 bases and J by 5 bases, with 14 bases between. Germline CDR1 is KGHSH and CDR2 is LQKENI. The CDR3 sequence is CASSPPGTRNNEQFF. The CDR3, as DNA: TGTGCCAGCTCACCCCCCGGGACTCGAAACAATGAGCAGTTCTTC.

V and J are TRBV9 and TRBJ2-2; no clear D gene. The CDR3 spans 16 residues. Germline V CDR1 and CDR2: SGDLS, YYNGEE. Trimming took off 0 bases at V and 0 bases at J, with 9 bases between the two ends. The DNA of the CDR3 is TGTGCCAGCAGCGTAGTGGGTAGCTCGAACACCGGGGAGCTGTTTTTT. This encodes CASSVVGSSNTGELFF. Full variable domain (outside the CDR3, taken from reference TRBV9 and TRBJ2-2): DSGVTQTPKHLITATGQRVTLRCSPRSGDLSVYWYQQSLDQGLQFLIQYYNGEERAKGNILERFSAQQFPDLHSELNLSSLELGDSALYFCASSVVGSSNTGELFFGEGSRLTVL.

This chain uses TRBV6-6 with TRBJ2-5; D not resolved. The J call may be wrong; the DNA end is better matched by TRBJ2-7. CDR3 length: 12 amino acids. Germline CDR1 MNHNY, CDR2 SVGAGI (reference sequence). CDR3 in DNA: TGTGCCAGCAATGTGGAGTCCTACGAGCAGTACTTC. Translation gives CASNVESYEQYF.

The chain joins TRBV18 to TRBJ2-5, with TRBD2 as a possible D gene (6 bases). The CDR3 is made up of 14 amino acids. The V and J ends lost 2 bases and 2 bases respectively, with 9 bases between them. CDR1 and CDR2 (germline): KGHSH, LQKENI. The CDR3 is CASSPAGKQETQYF. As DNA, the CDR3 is TGTGCCAGCTCACCAGCGGGGAAGCAAGAGACCCAGTACTTC. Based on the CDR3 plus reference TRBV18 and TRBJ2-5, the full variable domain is NAGVMQNPRHLVRRRGQEARLRCSPMKGHSHVYWYRQLPEEGLKFMVYLQKENIIDESGMPKERFSAEFPKEGPSILRIQQVVRGDSAAYFCASSPAGKQETQYFGPGTRLLVL.

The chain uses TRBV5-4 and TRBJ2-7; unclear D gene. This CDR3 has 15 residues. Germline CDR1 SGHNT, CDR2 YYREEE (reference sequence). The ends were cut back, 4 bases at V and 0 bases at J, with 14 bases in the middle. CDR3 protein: CASSLSPRGSYEQYF. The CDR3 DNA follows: TGTGCCAGCAGCCTCTCCCCTAGAGGCTCCTACGAGCAGTACTTC.

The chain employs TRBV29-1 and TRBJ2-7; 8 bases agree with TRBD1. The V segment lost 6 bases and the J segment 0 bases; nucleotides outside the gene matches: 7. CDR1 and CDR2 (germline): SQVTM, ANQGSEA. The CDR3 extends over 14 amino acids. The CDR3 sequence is CSVAGTGASYEQYF. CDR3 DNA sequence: TGCAGCGTCGCCGGGACAGGTGCCTCCTACGAGCAGTACTTC.

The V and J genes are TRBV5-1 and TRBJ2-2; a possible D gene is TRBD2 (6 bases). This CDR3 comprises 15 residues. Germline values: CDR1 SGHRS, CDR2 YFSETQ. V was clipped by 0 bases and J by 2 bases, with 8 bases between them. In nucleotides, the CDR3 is TGCGCCAGCAGCTTGGACGGGAGAAACACCGGGGAGCTGTTTTTT. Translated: CASSLDGRNTGELFF.

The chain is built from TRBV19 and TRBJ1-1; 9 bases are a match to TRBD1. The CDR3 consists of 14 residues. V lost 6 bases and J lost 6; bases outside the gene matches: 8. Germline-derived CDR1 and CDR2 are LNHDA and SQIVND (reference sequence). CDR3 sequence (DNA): TGTGCCAGTAGCCCAGGGACAGGGCGGTCTGAAGCTTTCTTT. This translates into CASSPGTGRSEAFF.

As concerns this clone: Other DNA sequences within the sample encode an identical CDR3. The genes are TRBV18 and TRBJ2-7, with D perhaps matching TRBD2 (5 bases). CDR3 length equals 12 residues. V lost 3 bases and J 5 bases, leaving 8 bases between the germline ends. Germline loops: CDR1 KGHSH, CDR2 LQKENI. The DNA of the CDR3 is TGTGCCAGCTCACCCAACGGGGACGAGCAGTACTTC. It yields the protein CASSPNGDEQYF.

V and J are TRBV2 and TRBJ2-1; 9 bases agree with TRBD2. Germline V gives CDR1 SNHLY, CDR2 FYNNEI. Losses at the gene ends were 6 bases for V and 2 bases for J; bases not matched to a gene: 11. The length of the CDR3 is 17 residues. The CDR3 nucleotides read TGTGCCAGCAGGAGAAATCCAGGACTAGCGACCTACAATGAGCAGTTCTTC. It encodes CASRRNPGLATYNEQFF.

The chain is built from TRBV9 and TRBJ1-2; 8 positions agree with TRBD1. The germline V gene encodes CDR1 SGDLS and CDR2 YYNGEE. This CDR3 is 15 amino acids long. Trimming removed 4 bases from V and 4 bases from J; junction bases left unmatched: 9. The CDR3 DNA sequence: TGTGCCAGCAGCTCCGGGACAGGAACTCTCTATGGCTACACCTTC. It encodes CASSSGTGTLYGYTF.

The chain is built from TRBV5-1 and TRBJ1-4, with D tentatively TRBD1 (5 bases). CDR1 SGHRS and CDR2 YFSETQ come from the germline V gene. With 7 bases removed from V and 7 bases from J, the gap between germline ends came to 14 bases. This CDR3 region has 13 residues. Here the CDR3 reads CASWEGRGEKLFF. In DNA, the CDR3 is TGCGCCAGCTGGGAGGGGCGCGGTGAAAAACTGTTTTTT.

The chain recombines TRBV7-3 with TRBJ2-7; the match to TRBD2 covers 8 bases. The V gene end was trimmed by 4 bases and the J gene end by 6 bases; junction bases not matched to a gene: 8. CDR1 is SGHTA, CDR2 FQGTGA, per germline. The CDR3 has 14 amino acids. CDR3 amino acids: CASSSLPTSGEQYF. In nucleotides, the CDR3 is TGTGCCAGCAGCTCCCTCCCCACTAGCGGCGAGCAGTACTTC.

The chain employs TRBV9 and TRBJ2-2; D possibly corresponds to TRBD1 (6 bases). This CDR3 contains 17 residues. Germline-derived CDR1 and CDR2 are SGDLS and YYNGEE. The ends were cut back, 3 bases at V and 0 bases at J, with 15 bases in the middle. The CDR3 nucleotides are TGTGCCAGCAGCGCGTCGTGGGGGCCGTCGAACACCGGGGAGCTGTTTTTT. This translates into CASSASWGPSNTGELFF. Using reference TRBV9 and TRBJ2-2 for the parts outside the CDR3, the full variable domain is DSGVTQTPKHLITATGQRVTLRCSPRSGDLSVYWYQQSLDQGLQFLIQYYNGEERAKGNILERFSAQQFPDLHSELNLSSLELGDSALYFCASSASWGPSNTGELFFGEGSRLTVL.

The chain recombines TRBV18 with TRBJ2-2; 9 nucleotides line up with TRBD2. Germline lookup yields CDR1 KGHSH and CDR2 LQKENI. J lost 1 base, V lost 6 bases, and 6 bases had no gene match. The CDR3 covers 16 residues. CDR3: CASSTRLAENTGELFF. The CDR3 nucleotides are TGTGCCAGCTCTACCCGACTAGCGGAGAACACCGGGGAGCTGTTTTTT.

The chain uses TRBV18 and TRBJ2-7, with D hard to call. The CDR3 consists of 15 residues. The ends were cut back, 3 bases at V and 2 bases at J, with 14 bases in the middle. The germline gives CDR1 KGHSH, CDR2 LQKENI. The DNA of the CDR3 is TGTGCCAGCTCACCTCCTCAGAGGAGCCCCTACGAGCAGTACTTC. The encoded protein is CASSPPQRSPYEQYF.

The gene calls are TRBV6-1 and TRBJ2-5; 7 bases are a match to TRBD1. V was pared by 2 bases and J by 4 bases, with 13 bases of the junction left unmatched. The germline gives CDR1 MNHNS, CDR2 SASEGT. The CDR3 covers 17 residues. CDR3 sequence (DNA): TGTGCCAGCAGTGAAATAGTAGGGGGCGCGTTCCGAGAGACCCAGTACTTC. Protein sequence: CASSEIVGGAFRETQYF.

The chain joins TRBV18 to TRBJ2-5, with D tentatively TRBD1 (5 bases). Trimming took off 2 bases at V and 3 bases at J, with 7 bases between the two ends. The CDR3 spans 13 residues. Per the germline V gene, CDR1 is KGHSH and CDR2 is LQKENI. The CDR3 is CASSPGAEETQYF. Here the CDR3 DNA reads TGTGCCAGCTCACCAGGGGCCGAAGAGACCCAGTACTTC.

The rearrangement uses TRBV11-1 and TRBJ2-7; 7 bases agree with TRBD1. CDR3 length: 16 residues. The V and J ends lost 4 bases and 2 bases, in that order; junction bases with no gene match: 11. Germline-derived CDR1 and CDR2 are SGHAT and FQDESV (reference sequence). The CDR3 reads CASSSHRGPLTYEQYF. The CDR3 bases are TGTGCCAGCAGCTCCCACAGGGGTCCCTTGACCTACGAGCAGTACTTC.

CDR3 sequence (DNA): TGTGCTTCGTTGGGGGGGATCAATGAGCAGTTCTTC. Translated: CASLGGINEQFF. The chain recombines TRBV27 with TRBJ2-1; 7 positions match TRBD2. The CDR3 is 12 amino acids. In germline, CDR1 is MNHEY, CDR2 SMNVEV (reference sequence).